The TCR beta chain described here comes from a study of blood T cells in healthy people across ages. A J-beta primer mix and a sample-barcoded 5' primer were used in a second PCR of roughly 7 to 12 cycles. MiXCR was run by TCRdb on the 5' RACE reads, yielding one entry per CDR3 protein. Among hundreds of thousands of distinct CDR3 sequences listed, 45% to 65% were seen once. Germline lookup yields CDR1 SEHNR and CDR2 FQNEAQ (reference sequence). The CDR3 is made up of 16 amino acids. Germline trimming cut 3 bases from V and 4 bases from J; bases unmatched to any gene: 9. They isolated at least 7 million PBMCs from each sample.

This TCR was recovered from a man in his 60s in good health. V usage is TRBV7-9 and J usage is TRBJ2-3; 8 bases agree with TRBD2. The material sequenced was blood. CDR3 residues: CASSFGGGIVADTQYF. CDR3 sequence (DNA): TGTGCCAGCAGCTTCGGCGGGGGGATCGTGGCAGATACGCAGTATTTT.